A single sample is the source of the 10 T cell receptor beta chains below, sequenced in a study of shared clonotypes between healthy human individuals. Sequenced by immunoSEQ multiplex PCR; TCRdb stores in-frame clones only, minus some. Of hundreds of thousands of clones in the sample, around 97% were seen once. The source material was naive CD4+ T cells sorted from blood. Subset in this sample: CD45RA+ positively selected. Receptors were obtained from a woman aged 30 to 39 in good health.

The chain is built from TRBV2 and TRBJ1-2; a weak D match, TRBD1 (5 bases). The length of the CDR3 is 13 residues. Per germline, CDR1 SNHLY and CDR2 FYNNEI. Trimming took 3 bases from V and 2 from J, leaving 7 bases between them. The CDR3 here is CASSDHRNYGYTF. In nucleotides, the CDR3 is TGTGCCAGCAGTGATCACAGGAACTATGGCTACACCTTC.

The V gene is TRBV28, the J gene TRBJ2-5, with D unresolved. CDR1 is MDHEN and CDR2 is SYDVKM in the germline V gene. The V end lost 7 bases, the J end lost 11 bases, and 23 bases lay between the germline ends. The CDR3 consists of 14 residues. CDR3 nucleotides: TGTGCCAGCACCGGTTCGTTGCACCCCCTGGAGCAGTACTTC. This translates into CASTGSLHPLEQYF.

The count of this clone is one. V gene TRBV28 combines with J gene TRBJ2-2, with 9 bases aligning to TRBD2. Trimming took 5 bases from V and 5 from J; bases not matched to a gene: 15. The CDR3 sequence is 18 residues long. Looked up from germline, CDR1 is MDHEN and CDR2 is SYDVKM. CDR3 DNA sequence: TGTGCCAGCAGTACCCCGGCAATAGCGGGAGTAGAAACCGGGGAGCTGTTTTTT. Translating it yields CASSTPAIAGVETGELFF.

The chain uses TRBV7-9 and TRBJ2-5; D is unclear. Germline V lookup: CDR1 SEHNR, CDR2 FQNEAQ (reference sequence). V was clipped by 5 bases and J by 5 bases, with 12 bases between them. This CDR3 has 13 residues. CDR3: CASSTSSRETQYF. CDR3 in DNA: TGTGCCAGCAGCACGTCCAGCAGGGAGACCCAGTACTTC.

The chain recombines TRBV27 with TRBJ2-7; 10 positions agree with TRBD2. Germline CDR1 is MNHEY and CDR2 is SMNVEV (reference sequence). The CDR3 runs to 15 residues. J was trimmed by 4 bases and V by 5 bases; bases with no gene match: 8. CDR3 loop: CASSAPGLAIYEQYF. The DNA of the CDR3 is TGTGCCAGCAGTGCACCGGGACTAGCGATTTACGAGCAGTACTTC.

The V call is TRBV9, the J call TRBJ2-1, with 11 bases lining up with TRBD2. Trimming took 3 bases from V and 4 from J; bases not matched to a gene: 6. The CDR3 consists of 16 residues. Germline V gene lookup returns CDR1 SGDLS and CDR2 YYNGEE. CDR3 sequence reads: CASSAPGTSGYNEQFF. The CDR3 bases are TGTGCCAGCAGCGCCCCCGGGACTAGCGGATACAATGAGCAGTTCTTC.

The rearrangement uses TRBV5-6 and TRBJ1-1, with D tentatively TRBD1 (6 bases). Germline V lookup: CDR1 SGHDT, CDR2 YYEEEE. CDR3 length: 15 amino acids. Trimming pared 0 bases from V and 4 bases from J, leaving 13 bases between. In DNA form, the CDR3 reads TGTGCCAGCAGCTTGGCAGGGGCCGCCTCCACTGAAGCTTTCTTT. Protein sequence: CASSLAGAASTEAFF.

The chain uses TRBV10-3 and TRBJ2-7; possibly TRBD2 for D (6 bases). Germline V gives CDR1 ENHRY, CDR2 SYGVKD. This CDR3 contains 16 residues. V lost 10 bases and J 0 bases, leaving 22 bases between the germline ends. The CDR3 region is CATAGGKGLSSYEQYF. CDR3 coding DNA: TGTGCCACCGCGGGCGGGAAGGGACTGAGCTCCTACGAGCAGTACTTC.

V gene TRBV11-2 combines with J gene TRBJ2-3, with D possibly matching TRBD2 (5 bases). The V gene's germline CDR1 is SGHAT and CDR2 FQNNGV. Trimming stripped 5 bases from V and 0 bases from J, with 18 bases between. The CDR3 spans 17 residues. CDR3 loop: CASSPNLGPGSTDTQYF. In DNA, the CDR3 is TGTGCCAGCAGCCCAAACCTCGGGCCGGGGAGCACAGATACGCAGTATTTT.

The rearrangement links TRBV9 to TRBJ2-7, with 7 bases lining up with TRBD2. CDR3 length: 12 residues. In germline, CDR1 is SGDLS, CDR2 YYNGEE. Germline trimming cut 10 bases from V and 6 bases from J; bases unmatched to any gene: 10. The chain's CDR3 is CAVNSGRTEQYF. DNA for the CDR3: TGTGCCGTCAACTCCGGGAGGACCGAGCAGTACTTC.